A single T cell receptor (beta chain) is shown here with its context. Its antigen remains unidentified. This entry comes from a study of identifying expanded T cells in peripheral blood. Germline CDR1 and CDR2: SGHKS and YYEKEE (reference sequence). V was shortened by 5 bases and J by 9 bases, with 21 bases between the two germline ends. This CDR3 has 15 residues. Profiled with immunoSEQ multiplex PCR; TCRdb holds only in-frame clones, not every one. The repertoire consists of 120,000 or so clones, with over 65% occurring once and the leading ten covering around 3.3%. Study outcomes and limitations: Variance in clone template counts between approximately 2-week samples significantly increased with total template count across all healthy donors.

The sample comprised blood. The TCR sequence derives from a person aged 18 to 75 in good health. The chain combines TRBV5-5 with TRBJ1-5; a weak D match, TRBD1 (6 bases). The CDR3 reads CASSTGSRNSGPQHF. The CDR3 nucleotides read TGTGCCAGCAGTACAGGGTCCCGCAACAGCGGGCCCCAGCATTTT.